This paragraph reports one TCR beta chain. The antigen is undetermined. The record originates from a study of beta chain features in type 1 diabetes. About the study: The number of sorted cells examined across all samples was some 100 million. Study-level results: Fewer junction insertions and more nucleotide deletions appeared in type 1 diabetes patients. TCRB CDR3s from Type 1 diabetes patients were moderately but significantly shorter in all four CD4+ subsets.

Sequencing targeted expressed TCRB transcripts, as all isolated RNA had been reverse transcribed. Sequencing was performed with immunoSEQ multiplex PCR; in TCRdb, only in-frame clones are kept and a portion is missing. Of around 41,000 clones in the sample, 66% were seen once. CDR1 SGHDT and CDR2 YYEEEE come from the germline V gene. With 1 base removed from V and 4 bases from J, the gap between germline ends came to 14 bases. The CDR3 is made up of 15 amino acids. One heparinised blood draw averaging about 120 mL was given by each donor. Sorted populations were all over 98% pure. This chain links TRBV5-6 with TRBJ1-2, with D possibly being TRBD1 (6 bases). This TCR derives from a man aged 25 to 40 with type 1 diabetes. Some clones in this sample may be carry-over from other donors' samples. Specimen: Tregs from blood. The CDR3 nucleotides are TGTGCCAGCAGCTTGAGAACAGGGCGCTTCTATGGCTACACCTTC. Encoded protein: CASSLRTGRFYGYTF.